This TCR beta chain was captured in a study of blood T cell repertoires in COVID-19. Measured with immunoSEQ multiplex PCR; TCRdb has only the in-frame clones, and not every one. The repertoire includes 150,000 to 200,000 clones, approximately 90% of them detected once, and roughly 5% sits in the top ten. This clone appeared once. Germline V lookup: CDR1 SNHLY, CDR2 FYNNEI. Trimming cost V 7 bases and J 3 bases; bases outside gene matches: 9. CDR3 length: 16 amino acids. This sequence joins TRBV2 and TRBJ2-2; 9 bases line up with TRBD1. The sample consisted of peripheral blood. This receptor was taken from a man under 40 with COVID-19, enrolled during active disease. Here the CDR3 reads CASKEQGARDTGELFF. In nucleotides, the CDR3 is TGTGCCAGCAAGGAACAGGGGGCGAGAGACACCGGGGAGCTGTTTTTT. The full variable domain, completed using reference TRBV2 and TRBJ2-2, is EPEVTQTPSHQVTQMGQEVILRCVPISNHLYFYWYRQILGQKVEFLVSFYNNEISEKSEIFDDQFSVERPDGSNFTLKIRSTKLEDSAMYFCASKEQGARDTGELFFGEGSRLTVL.